This T cell receptor beta chain originates from a study of blood T cells in healthy people across ages. General observations from the study: The study found more naive CD4+ cells and higher diversity in long-lived than aged donors. Age showed a roughly linear inverse relationship with TCR beta diversity per million T cells.

The authors ran a second PCR of roughly 6 to 11 cycles using a sample-barcoded 5' primer and a J-beta primer mix. Paired-end reads containing CDR3 totaled no fewer than 2.5 million for each sample. TCRdb itself ran the 5' RACE reads through MiXCR, one entry per CDR3 protein. This sample carries roughly 1,700,000 distinct CDR3 sequences, 28% of them seen once, and the ten largest clones take 7.7%. V lost 0 bases, J lost 5 bases, and 9 bases stayed unmatched. This CDR3 is 16 amino acids long. Germline V gives CDR1 SGHRS, CDR2 YFSETQ. Each donor gave around 9.3 milliliters of peripheral blood. About this clonotype: No antigen is known for it.

The TCR was taken from a young woman in good health. The sequenced sample was blood. The genes are TRBV5-1 and TRBJ2-5; 8 bases fit TRBD1. CDR3 coding DNA: TGCGCCAGCAGCTTGGGCCCGGGTCGACAGGGGGAGACCCAGTACTTC. Translation: CASSLGPGRQGETQYF.